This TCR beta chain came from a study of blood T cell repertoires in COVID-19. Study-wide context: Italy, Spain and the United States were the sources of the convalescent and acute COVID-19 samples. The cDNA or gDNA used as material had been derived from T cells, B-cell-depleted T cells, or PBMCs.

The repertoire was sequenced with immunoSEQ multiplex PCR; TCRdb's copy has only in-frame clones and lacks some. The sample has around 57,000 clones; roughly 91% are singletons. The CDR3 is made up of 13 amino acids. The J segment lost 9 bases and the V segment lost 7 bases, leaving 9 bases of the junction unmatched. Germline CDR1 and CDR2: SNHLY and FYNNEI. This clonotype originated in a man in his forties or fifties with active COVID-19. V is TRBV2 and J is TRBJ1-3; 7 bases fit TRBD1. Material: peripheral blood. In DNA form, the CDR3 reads TGTGCCAGCATTCGGGACAGAGCGGGCACCATATATTTT. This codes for CASIRDRAGTIYF.